This passage covers 5 T cell receptor beta chains from one sample sequenced in a study of Graves' ophthalmopathy and Graves' hyperthyroidism. Scientists amplified the TCR beta CDR3 regions from RNA transcripts. HTBI primers were employed in first-round RT-PCR, then a second-round multiplex PCR followed. TCRdb reprocessed the multiplex PCR reads with MiXCR, giving one entry per CDR3 protein. The sample has a few hundred thousand distinct CDR3 sequences, roughly 40% seen once. The specimen sequenced was peripheral blood or thyroid tissue (not recorded which). All receptors come from an adult man with Graves' hyperthyroidism.

This clonotype was observed a few times. No conserved phenylalanine or tryptophan is present at the end of the CDR3, so a read error is the likely explanation. The limits of the CDR3 on the DNA are not certain, so only TCRdb's listed CDR3 is given. The chain is built from TRBV2 and TRBJ1-4; no DNA check was done on the table's D call, TRBD1. CDR1 is SNHLY, CDR2 FYNNEI, per germline. With termini counted, the CDR3 has 10 amino acids. This CDR3 is CASSAVRGKV.

The rearrangement uses TRBV5-1 and TRBJ2-7, with 11 bases that match TRBD2. The V segment lost 2 bases and the J segment 6 bases; nucleotides outside the gene matches: 4. Germline values: CDR1 SGHRS, CDR2 YFSETQ. There are 14 residues in the CDR3. The CDR3 bases are TGCGCCAGCAGCTTACTAGCGGGAGTGGTCGAGCAGTACTTC. Amino acids: CASSLLAGVVEQYF. The whole variable domain, filled in from reference TRBV5-1 and TRBJ2-7, reads KAGVTQTPRYLIKTRGQQVTLSCSPISGHRSVSWYQQTPGQGLQFLFEYFSETQRNKGNFPGRFSGRQFSNSRSEMNVSTLELGDSALYLCASSLLAGVVEQYFGPGTRLTVT.

This clonotype appeared once. This could be a read error, since a much larger clone is one nucleotide away. The chain joins TRBV5-4 to TRBJ1-1, with TRBD1 as a possible D gene (5 bases). The CDR3 runs 13 residues. Germline V lookup: CDR1 SGHNT, CDR2 YYREEE (reference sequence). Trimming took off 5 bases at V and 11 bases at J, with 19 bases between the two ends. The CDR3 DNA sequence: TGTGCCAGCAGTTATGACAGAACCGGGATGGCTTTCTTT. Its protein product is CASSYDRTGMAFF.

In the case of this clonotype: With a much larger clone just one base away, this may be a read error. The V gene is TRBV5-1, the J gene TRBJ2-7; no clear D gene. Trimming stripped 0 bases from V and 4 bases from J, with 8 bases between. Germline V gene lookup returns CDR1 SGHRS and CDR2 YFSETQ. CDR3 length: 13 amino acids. CDR3 nucleotide sequence: TGCGCCAGCAGCTTGGAATACGCTTACGAGCAGTACTTC. This translates into CASSLEYAYEQYF.

This clonotype was picked up a small number of times. A much larger clone lies a single base off, so this may be a read error. The V and J genes are TRBV9 and TRBJ1-3; D gene uncertain. The CDR3 sequence is 13 residues long. Per the germline V gene, CDR1 is SGDLS and CDR2 is YYNGEE. The CDR3 DNA reads as TGTGCCAACAGCGTAGTGGACGGAAACACCATATATTTT. It encodes CANSVVDGNTIYF.